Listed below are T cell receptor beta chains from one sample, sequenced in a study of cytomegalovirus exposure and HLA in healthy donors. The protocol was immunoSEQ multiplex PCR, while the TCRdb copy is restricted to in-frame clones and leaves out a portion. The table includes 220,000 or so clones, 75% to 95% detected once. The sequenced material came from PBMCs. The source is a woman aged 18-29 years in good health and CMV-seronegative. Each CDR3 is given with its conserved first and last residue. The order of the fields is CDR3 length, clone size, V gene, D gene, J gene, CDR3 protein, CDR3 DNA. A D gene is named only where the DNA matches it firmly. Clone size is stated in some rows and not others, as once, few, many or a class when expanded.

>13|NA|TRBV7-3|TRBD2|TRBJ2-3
CASSWLAGDTQYF
TGTGCCAGCAGCTGGCTAGCGGGAGATACGCAGTATTTT
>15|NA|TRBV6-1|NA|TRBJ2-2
CASSEAGSGTGELFF
TGTGCCAGCAGTGAAGCGGGCTCGGGGACCGGGGAGCTGTTTTTT
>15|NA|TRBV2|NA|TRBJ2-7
CASTTAGQRSYEQYF
TGTGCCAGCACTACCGCGGGACAGAGATCCTACGAGCAGTACTTC
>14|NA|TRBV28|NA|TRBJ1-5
CASSPRGGSQPQHF
TGTGCCAGCAGCCCTAGGGGGGGCAGCCAGCCCCAGCATTTT
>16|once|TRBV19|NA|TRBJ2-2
CASSSPQGGGTGELFF
TGTGCCAGTAGTAGCCCCCAGGGCGGTGGGACCGGGGAGCTGTTTTTT
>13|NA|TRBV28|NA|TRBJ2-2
CASIRDPTGELFF
TGTGCCAGCATCAGGGATCCCACCGGGGAGCTGTTTTTT
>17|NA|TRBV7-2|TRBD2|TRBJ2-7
CASSLAVKAGGNYEQYF
TGTGCCAGCAGCTTAGCAGTCAAAGCGGGAGGGAACTACGAGCAGTACTTC
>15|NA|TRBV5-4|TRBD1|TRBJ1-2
CASSSNRGLGYGYTF
TGTGCCAGCAGCTCCAACAGGGGCCTGGGCTATGGCTACACCTTC
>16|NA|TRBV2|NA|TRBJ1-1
CASTLLRKTMNTEAFF
TGTGCCAGCACCTTATTGAGGAAAACCATGAACACTGAAGCTTTCTTT
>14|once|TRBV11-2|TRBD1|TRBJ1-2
CASSLADRGRGYTF
TGTGCCAGCAGCTTAGCTGACAGGGGGCGAGGCTACACCTTC
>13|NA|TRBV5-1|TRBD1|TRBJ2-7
CATGTGASYEQYF
TGCGCCACCGGGACAGGGGCGTCCTACGAGCAGTACTTC
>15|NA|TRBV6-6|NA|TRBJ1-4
CASSYAVGSREKLFF
TGTGCCAGCAGTTACGCCGTTGGGAGTCGGGAAAAACTGTTTTTT
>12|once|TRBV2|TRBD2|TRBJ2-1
CASRLASDEQFF
TGTGCCAGCAGACTAGCGTCGGATGAGCAGTTCTTC
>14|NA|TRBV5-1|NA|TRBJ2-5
CASSLGVDQETQYF
TGCGCCAGCAGCTTGGGAGTAGACCAAGAGACCCAGTACTTC
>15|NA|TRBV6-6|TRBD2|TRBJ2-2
CASRPVGGLPPPLFF
TGTGCCAGCCGTCCCGTGGGGGGACTACCTCCTCCCCTGTTTTTT
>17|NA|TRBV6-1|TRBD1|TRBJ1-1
CASSELPGQGMNTEAFF
TGTGCCAGCAGTGAACTTCCGGGACAGGGCATGAACACTGAAGCTTTCTTT
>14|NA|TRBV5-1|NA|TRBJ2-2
CASSPYSGSGELFF
TGCGCCAGCAGCCCCTACTCGGGGTCCGGGGAGCTGTTTTTT
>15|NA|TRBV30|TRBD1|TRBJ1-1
CAWRPGQGLDTEAFF
TGTGCCTGGAGGCCGGGACAGGGTCTGGACACTGAAGCTTTCTTT
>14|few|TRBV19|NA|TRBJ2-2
CASTERENTGELFF
TGTGCCAGTACGGAACGGGAGAACACCGGGGAGCTGTTTTTT
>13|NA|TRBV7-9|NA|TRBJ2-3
CASSLLVGGVVYF
TGTGCCAGCAGCTTACTGGTTGGAGGGGTAGTGTATTTT
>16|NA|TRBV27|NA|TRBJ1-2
CASSSTPTGLPRGYTF
TGTGCCAGCAGTTCTACCCCCACGGGACTCCCGCGAGGCTACACCTTC
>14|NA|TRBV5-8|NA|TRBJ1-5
CASSLERRNQPQHF
TGTGCCAGCAGCTTGGAACGTAGAAATCAGCCCCAGCATTTT
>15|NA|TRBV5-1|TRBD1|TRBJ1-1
CASSDRGLLNTEAFF
TGCGCCAGCAGCGACAGGGGGCTGTTGAACACTGAAGCTTTCTTT
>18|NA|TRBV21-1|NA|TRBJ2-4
CASSKMWKREVAKNIQYF
TGTGCCAGCAGCAAAATGTGGAAGCGGGAGGTAGCCAAAAACATTCAGTACTTC
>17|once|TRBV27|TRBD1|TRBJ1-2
CASTSWGTRGRGYGYTF
TGTGCCAGCACCTCCTGGGGTACCAGGGGGCGCGGCTATGGCTACACCTTC
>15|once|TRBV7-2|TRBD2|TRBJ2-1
CASSWGLAGESEQFF
TGTGCCAGCAGCTGGGGACTAGCGGGAGAAAGTGAGCAGTTCTTC
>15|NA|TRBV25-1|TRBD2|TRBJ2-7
CASSRSSGGFYEQYF
TGTGCCAGCAGTCGGTCGAGCGGGGGGTTCTACGAGCAGTACTTC
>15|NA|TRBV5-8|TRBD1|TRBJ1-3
CASSLNRDSGNTIYF
TGTGCCAGCAGCTTGAACCGGGACAGTGGAAACACCATATATTTT
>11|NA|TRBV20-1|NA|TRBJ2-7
CSASKEDEQYF
TGCAGTGCTAGTAAGGAGGACGAGCAGTACTTC
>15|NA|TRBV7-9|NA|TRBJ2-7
CASSPMGGTGHEQYF
TGTGCCAGCAGCCCCATGGGGGGAACGGGCCACGAGCAGTACTTC
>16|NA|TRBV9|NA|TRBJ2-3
CASSAEGSLPTDTQYF
TGTGCCAGCAGCGCGGAGGGTTCCCTCCCCACGGATACGCAGTATTTT